A single sample gave rise to the 24 T cell receptor beta chains below, sequenced in a study of blood T cell repertoires in COVID-19. Generated by immunoSEQ multiplex PCR, the TCRdb table keeps only in-frame clones and is missing some. The repertoire holds approximately 430,000 clones, with 86% as singletons. The sample was peripheral blood. The source of these receptors is a woman aged 30 to 39 with active or convalescent COVID-19.

This chain connects TRBV6-5 to TRBJ1-4, with D unresolved. The CDR3 is 13 residues long. Trimming left V 4 bases short and J 2 bases short, with 5 bases between. Per the germline V gene, CDR1 is MNHEY and CDR2 is SVGAGI. The CDR3 region has the DNA TGTGCCAGCAGTTCCCGGACTAATGAAAAACTGTTTTTT. Its protein is CASSSRTNEKLFF.

The rearrangement links TRBV3-1 (or the pseudogene TRBV3-2) to TRBJ1-4, with D maybe TRBD1 (5 bases). Germline V CDR1 and CDR2: LGHDT, YNNKEL (reference sequence). The CDR3 loop spans 15 amino acids. Trimming pared 3 bases from V and 3 bases from J, leaving 11 bases between. For the CDR3, the DNA is TGTGCCAGCAGCCACTCCGGGACTGCTAATGAAAAACTGTTTTTT. Residues: CASSHSGTANEKLFF.

The chain joins TRBV19 to TRBJ1-2; D perhaps matches TRBD1 (5 bases). V lost 6 bases and J 4 bases, leaving 18 bases between the germline ends. This CDR3 has 15 amino acids. CDR1 and CDR2 from the germline V gene are LNHDA and SQIVND (reference sequence). The CDR3, as DNA: TGTGCCAGTAGCCCTGTGGACAAACCCTTCTATGGCTACACCTTC. As protein: CASSPVDKPFYGYTF.

The J gene is TRBJ1-1, the V gene TRBV7-8; D is undetermined. The CDR3 is 14 amino acids. Between the trimmed V and J ends, which lost 1 base and 0 bases, there was a span of 6 bases. From germline, CDR1 is SGHVS and CDR2 FQNEAQ. As DNA, the CDR3 is TGTGCCAGCAGCTTAGGGAGAATGAACACTGAAGCTTTCTTT. Encoded protein: CASSLGRMNTEAFF.

Turning to this clone: Compared with germline, one end of the junction differs, possibly owing to a read error. V gene TRBV11-2 combines with J gene TRBJ2-3; TRBD2 matches 10 bases. The CDR3 loop spans 14 amino acids. Per the germline V gene, CDR1 is SGHAT and CDR2 is FQNNGV. As DNA, the CDR3 is TGCGGGGTAGCGGGGGGCTCCCTACGGGATACGCAGTATTTT. This translates into CGVAGGSLRDTQYF.

This chain connects TRBV10-3 to TRBJ2-3, with D possibly TRBD1 on 5 matching bases. Deletions cut 3 bases from V and 0 bases from J, with 7 bases between. This CDR3 is 14 amino acids long. Germline V gene lookup returns CDR1 ENHRY and CDR2 SYGVKD. CDR3: CAISDWGSTDTQYF. The CDR3 DNA reads TGTGCCATCAGTGATTGGGGCAGCACAGATACGCAGTATTTT.

The chain couples TRBV7-2 to TRBJ2-2; D is perhaps TRBD2 (6 bases). Trimming took 0 bases from V and 0 from J, leaving 8 bases between them. Germline values: CDR1 SGHTA, CDR2 FQGNSA. The CDR3 consists of 16 residues. CDR3 in amino acids: CASSLAAGSNTGELFF. The CDR3 bases are TGTGCCAGCAGCTTAGCCGCGGGATCGAACACCGGGGAGCTGTTTTTT. Complete variable domain (other parts from reference TRBV7-2 and TRBJ2-2): GAGVSQSPSNKVTEKGKDVELRCDPISGHTALYWYRQSLGQGLEFLIYFQGNSAPDKSGLPSDRFSAERTGGSVSTLTIQRTQQEDSAVYLCASSLAAGSNTGELFFGEGSRLTVL.

V and J are TRBV11-2 and TRBJ2-2, with 7 positions matching TRBD2. J gave up 6 bases and V 0 bases, and 7 bases lay outside the gene matches. The germline V gene has CDR1 SGHAT and CDR2 FQNNGV. CDR3 length: 16 amino acids. CDR3 in DNA: TGTGCCAGCAGCTTAGATGTTTGGGGGGGTCCCGGGGAGCTGTTTTTT. Translating gives CASSLDVWGGPGELFF.

V usage is TRBV19 and J usage is TRBJ2-1, with 8 bases fitting TRBD1. Germline loops: CDR1 LNHDA, CDR2 SQIVND (reference sequence). J gave up 5 bases and V 7 bases, and 7 bases lay outside the gene matches. The CDR3 loop spans 14 amino acids. The CDR3 loop reads CASTLGTGHNEQFF. The DNA of the CDR3 is TGTGCCAGTACCCTAGGGACAGGTCACAATGAGCAGTTCTTC.

The sample holds a few counts of this clone. V is TRBV4-2 and J is TRBJ2-3, with TRBD2 matching 7 bases. Germline assignment: CDR1 LGHNA and CDR2 YNFKEQ. V trimming: 4 bases; J trimming: 1 base; junction bases outside the gene matches: 8. CDR3 length: 16 amino acids. As DNA, the CDR3 is TGTGCCAGCAGCCCGCTGTTTGGGGGGGGCACAGATACGCAGTATTTT. The encoded protein is CASSPLFGGGTDTQYF.

This clone was seen just once. This sequence joins TRBV6-5 and TRBJ2-7; 10 nucleotides line up with TRBD1. The trim removed 6 bases at V and 4 bases at J, leaving 9 bases unmatched. CDR3 length: 15 amino acids. Germline CDR1 MNHEY, CDR2 SVGAGI. The CDR3 protein is CASRTPGTGAYEQYF. The CDR3 nucleotides are TGTGCCAGCAGAACCCCCGGGACAGGGGCATACGAGCAGTACTTC.

This clone occurred once. This sample also contains other DNA sequences that code for the same CDR3. This chain links TRBV30 with TRBJ1-5, with D hard to call. The CDR3 has 13 residues. Germline V gene data show CDR1 as GTSNPN and CDR2 as SVGIG (reference sequence). V lost 0 bases and J lost 4, with 7 bases in between. The CDR3 region is CAWSVRGNQPQHF. The CDR3 nucleotides read TGTGCCTGGAGTGTACGGGGAAATCAGCCCCAGCATTTT.

The chain is built from TRBV19 and TRBJ2-5; 12 positions agree with TRBD2. The CDR3 loop spans 16 amino acids. Trimming cost V 3 bases and J 5 bases; bases outside gene matches: 7. From germline, CDR1 is LNHDA and CDR2 SQIVND (reference sequence). CDR3 sequence reads: CASSIRSLAGGETQYF. In DNA, the CDR3 is TGTGCCAGTAGTATTCGATCCCTAGCGGGGGGGGAGACCCAGTACTTC. Based on the CDR3 plus reference TRBV19 and TRBJ2-5, the full variable domain is DGGITQSPKYLFRKEGQNVTLSCEQNLNHDAMYWYRQDPGQGLRLIYYSQIVNDFQKGDIAEGYSVSREKKESFPLTVTSAQKNPTAFYLCASSIRSLAGGETQYFGPGTRLLVL.

The chain is built from TRBV7-9 and TRBJ1-4; 7 bases fit TRBD1. CDR1 SEHNR and CDR2 FQNEAQ come from the germline V gene (reference sequence). The CDR3 loop spans 16 amino acids. V dropped 5 bases and J dropped 4; count of bases not matched to a gene: 10. CDR3 protein: CASSPADREFNEKLFF. CDR3 DNA: TGTGCCAGCAGCCCGGCCGACAGGGAATTTAATGAAAAACTGTTTTTT.

V is TRBV12-3 or TRBV12-4 and J is TRBJ1-4; D not certain. CDR3 size: 12 residues. V gave up 3 bases and J gave up 7 bases, with 6 bases separating them. CDR3 residues: CASSFFGEKLFF. As DNA, the CDR3 is TGTGCCAGCAGTTTTTTCGGTGAAAAACTGTTTTTT.

This clone has just a few counts. The chain employs TRBV5-1 and TRBJ1-6; 8 positions match TRBD1. Unmatched junction bases numbered 7, after V lost 4 bases and J lost 7 bases. Germline lookup yields CDR1 SGHRS and CDR2 YFSETQ. This CDR3 contains 15 residues. CDR3 coding DNA: TGCGCCAGCAGCGTAAGGACAGGGCTCAATTCACCCCTCCACTTT. As protein: CASSVRTGLNSPLHF.

The V and J genes are TRBV3-1 (or the pseudogene TRBV3-2) and TRBJ2-3, with TRBD2 matching over 8 bases. This CDR3 region has 13 residues. With V trimmed by 6 bases and J by 3 bases, 2 bases remained unmatched. Per the germline V gene, CDR1 is LGHDT and CDR2 is YNNKEL (reference sequence). The CDR3 coding sequence is TGTGCCAGCAGGCGCGGGGGGACAGATACGCAGTATTTT. Translation gives CASRRGGTDTQYF.

The chain employs TRBV11-2 and TRBJ2-1; a weak D match, TRBD2 (7 bases). V was cut by 8 bases and J by 9 bases, with 17 bases left in between. Germline V gene lookup returns CDR1 SGHAT and CDR2 FQNNGV. This CDR3 has 13 residues. The CDR3 nucleotides are TGTGCCAGCTCCTCCGGGGGGCTCGGTGAGCAGTTCTTC. It codes for CASSSGGLGEQFF.

The chain links TRBV5-1 to TRBJ1-1; D is perhaps TRBD1 (6 bases). V lost 4 bases to trimming and J lost 6 bases, with 16 bases between them. Germline V gene lookup returns CDR1 SGHRS and CDR2 YFSETQ. There are 14 residues in the CDR3. CDR3 coding DNA: TGCGCCAGCAGCGAGGGGGTCGAAGACGCTGAAGCTTTCTTT. Amino acid sequence: CASSEGVEDAEAFF.

In its sample, this clone was seen once. The rearrangement joins TRBV19 to TRBJ2-1, with 7 bases lining up with TRBD2. The CDR3 length is 17 residues. Germline V gives CDR1 LNHDA, CDR2 SQIVND (reference sequence). The ends lost 4 bases at V and 0 bases at J; junction bases unmatched: 9. CDR3 sequence (DNA): TGTGCCAGTAGTAACGCGGGAGCGCTTAGCTCCTACAATGAGCAGTTCTTC. Translated, it gives CASSNAGALSSYNEQFF.

The chain carries TRBV13 and TRBJ1-1; perhaps TRBD1 as D (5 bases). The CDR3 is made up of 15 amino acids. The germline CDR1 and CDR2 sequences are PRHDT and FYEKMQ (reference sequence). Trimming stripped 5 bases from V and 1 base from J, with 14 bases between. CDR3 bases: TGTGCCAGCAGCAACCCCGGAGGGGCGAACACTGAAGCTTTCTTT. It is translated as CASSNPGGANTEAFF.

The chain is built from TRBV2 and TRBJ2-1, with TRBD2 identical over 14 bases. Germline V gives CDR1 SNHLY, CDR2 FYNNEI. The CDR3 has 17 residues. Germline trimming cut 6 bases from V and 2 bases from J; bases unmatched to any gene: 6. CDR3 nucleotide sequence: TGTGCCAGCAGCCACCCGACTAGCGGGAGGGCCTACAATGAGCAGTTCTTC. Its translation: CASSHPTSGRAYNEQFF.

Only one count was recorded for this clone. This chain connects TRBV20-1 to TRBJ1-1; D ambiguous. CDR3 length equals 11 residues. Trimming removed 5 bases at V and 3 bases at J, with 7 bases between. Germline V gives CDR1 DFQATT, CDR2 SNEGSKA (reference sequence). The CDR3 reads CSAYEDTEAFF. The CDR3 DNA sequence: TGCAGTGCTTACGAGGACACTGAAGCTTTCTTT.

This chain's CDR3 is CASSFGGPNQPQHF. In nucleotides, the CDR3 is TGTGCCAGCAGCTTCGGGGGGCCCAATCAGCCCCAGCATTTT. V usage is TRBV7-8 and J usage is TRBJ1-5; the D gene is possibly TRBD1 (6 bases). V was shortened by 3 bases and J by 3 bases, with 9 bases between the two germline ends. Germline-derived CDR1 and CDR2 are SGHVS and FQNEAQ. CDR3 length: 14 residues.